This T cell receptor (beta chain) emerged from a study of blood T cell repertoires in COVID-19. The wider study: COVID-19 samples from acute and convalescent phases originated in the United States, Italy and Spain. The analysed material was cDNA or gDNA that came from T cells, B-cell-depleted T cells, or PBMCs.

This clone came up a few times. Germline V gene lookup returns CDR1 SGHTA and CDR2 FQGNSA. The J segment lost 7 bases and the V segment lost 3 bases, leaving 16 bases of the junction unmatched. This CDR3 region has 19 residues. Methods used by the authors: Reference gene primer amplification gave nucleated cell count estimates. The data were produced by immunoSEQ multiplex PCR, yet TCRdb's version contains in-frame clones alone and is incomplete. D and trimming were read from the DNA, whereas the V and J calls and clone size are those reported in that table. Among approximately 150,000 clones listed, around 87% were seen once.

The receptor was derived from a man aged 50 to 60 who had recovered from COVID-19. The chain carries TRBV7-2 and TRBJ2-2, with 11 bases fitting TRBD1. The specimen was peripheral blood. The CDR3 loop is CASSFLGGGTGGLGGELFF. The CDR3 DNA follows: TGTGCCAGCAGCTTCCTCGGGGGTGGGACAGGGGGACTTGGCGGGGAGCTGTTTTTT.